This T cell receptor beta chain was found in a study of T cell repertoires in ileal Crohn's disease. Study-wide points: Endoscopic recurrence occurred in every patient whose clonality exceeded 26.8%.

The table lists this clone with a few counts. Antigen: not known. The CDR3 runs to 15 residues. Germline loops: CDR1 MGHRA, CDR2 YSYEKL. The ends lost 2 bases at V and 6 bases at J; junction bases unmatched: 8. Method: immunoSEQ multiplex PCR; TCRdb's copy keeps in-frame clones and lacks some. The data hold fewer than 8,000 clones, with around 75% observed a single time. The origin of this receptor is an adult with Crohn's disease. The sequenced sample consisted of ileal tissue. The gene calls are TRBV4-1 and TRBJ1-1; 8 nucleotides line up with TRBD1. Here the CDR3 DNA reads TGCGCCAGCAGCCAATTCGGACAGGGAGGCGCTGAAGCTTTCTTT. Protein product: CASSQFGQGGAEAFF.